This is a list of T cell receptor beta chains from one sample in a study of blood T cell repertoires in COVID-19. TCRdb's table, derived via immunoSEQ multiplex PCR, lists solely in-frame clones and lacks some. This table holds around 140,000 clones, 88% found once. Sequencing was carried out using peripheral blood. These TCRs come from a man between 65 and 85 years old with acute or convalescent COVID-19. The CDR3 runs from the conserved cysteine through the conserved F or W. Each record gives: clone size, V gene, CDR3 protein. Clone size is shown for a subset of rows, as once, few, many or a class of expanded clone.

clone_size: .; v_call: TRBV5-1; cdr3_aa: CASSSEGGTEAFF
clone_size: .; v_call: TRBV9; cdr3_aa: CASSLYNEQFF
clone_size: .; v_call: TRBV6-2/TRBV6-3; cdr3_aa: CASSRTSGGGPYNEQFF
clone_size: .; v_call: TRBV11-2; cdr3_aa: CASSLQPGGSYEQYF
clone_size: .; v_call: TRBV9; cdr3_aa: CASSALGQSSYNEQFF
clone_size: .; v_call: TRBV18; cdr3_aa: CASSPRGSRLAGELFF
clone_size: .; v_call: TRBV19; cdr3_aa: CASSTRGVGNTIYF
clone_size: once; v_call: TRBV6-5; cdr3_aa: CAIWGQGKGYGYTF
clone_size: few; v_call: TRBV18; cdr3_aa: CASSPVTVVRKDTEAFF
clone_size: .; v_call: TRBV5-6; cdr3_aa: CASSLRDSWNTEAFF
clone_size: .; v_call: TRBV7-3; cdr3_aa: CASSIGTSGRAGETQYF
clone_size: .; v_call: TRBV5-4; cdr3_aa: CASSFYRGTGANVLTF
clone_size: .; v_call: TRBV5-1; cdr3_aa: CASRRLTGVTDTQYF
clone_size: once; v_call: TRBV27; cdr3_aa: CASSFAGGSYNEQFF
clone_size: .; v_call: TRBV4-1; cdr3_aa: CASSQDRGVSRQFF
clone_size: few; v_call: TRBV7-2; cdr3_aa: CASSPGFQRAAQETQYF
clone_size: .; v_call: TRBV29-1; cdr3_aa: CSVENRGVETQYF
clone_size: once; v_call: TRBV24-1; cdr3_aa: CATSDSGLAGGSSYNEQFF
clone_size: .; v_call: TRBV25-1; cdr3_aa: CASSDPRTGGYGYTF
clone_size: .; v_call: TRBV2; cdr3_aa: CASTPEGLEGETQYF
clone_size: .; v_call: TRBV25-1; cdr3_aa: CASRPPSFAGTLYEQYF
clone_size: .; v_call: TRBV27; cdr3_aa: CASSSLGQGSEKLFF
clone_size: .; v_call: TRBV5-5; cdr3_aa: CASSSTRDRGYEQYF
clone_size: few; v_call: TRBV13; cdr3_aa: CASSPYRGGINEQFF
clone_size: few; v_call: TRBV27; cdr3_aa: CASSLWGGNTEAFF
clone_size: few; v_call: TRBV5-6; cdr3_aa: CASSLRGGGPLSYEQYF